This record covers a single T cell receptor beta chain. The length of the CDR3 is 15 residues. V was clipped by 5 bases and J by 5 bases; unmatched bases: 4. From germline, CDR1 is SGHAT and CDR2 FQNNGV. Assay used: immunoSEQ multiplex PCR; TCRdb lists only in-frame clones, some missing. The sample shows around 260,000 clones, 84% of them seen only once. The data were obtained in a study of blood T cell repertoires in COVID-19. Study details: Some COVID-19 samples were acute and others convalescent; all came from the United States, Italy and Spain. PBMCs, B-cell-depleted T cells, or T cells were the source of the cDNA or gDNA that made up the material.

The sequence came from a man aged 55 to 70 with acute or convalescent COVID-19. What was sequenced was peripheral blood. The chain combines TRBV11-2 with TRBJ2-2; the match to TRBD2 covers 11 bases. CDR3 sequence reads: CASSGRLAGTGELFF. In DNA, the CDR3 is TGTGCCAGCAGCGGCCGACTAGCGGGAACCGGGGAGCTGTTTTTT.